A single sample gave rise to the 20 T cell receptor beta chains below, sequenced in a study of blood T cell repertoires in COVID-19. Measured with immunoSEQ multiplex PCR; TCRdb has only the in-frame clones, and not every one. This table has about 190,000 clones, 70% to 85% appearing once. Sequences were obtained from peripheral blood. These receptors all come from a man in his fifties who had recovered from COVID-19.

The chain employs TRBV7-2 and TRBJ2-5; 7 bases agree with TRBD2. The V gene's germline CDR1 is SGHTA and CDR2 FQGNSA. This CDR3 region has 15 residues. The trim removed 1 base at V and 3 bases at J, leaving 5 bases unmatched. The CDR3 coding sequence is TGTGCCAGCAGCTTAGTGGCTAGCGGAAAAGAGACCCAGTACTTC. Residues: CASSLVASGKETQYF.

In DNA form, the CDR3 reads TGTGCCAGCAGCTCGACTAGCGGGAGGGGTGAGCAGTTCTTC. Amino acid sequence: CASSSTSGRGEQFF. The V call is TRBV7-3, the J call TRBJ2-1; 14 positions match TRBD2. Germline trimming cut 4 bases from V and 9 bases from J; bases unmatched to any gene: 2. Germline V gives CDR1 SGHTA, CDR2 FQGTGA. The CDR3 is 14 amino acids. Together with reference TRBV7-3 and TRBJ2-1, the CDR3 gives the full variable domain: GAGVSQTPSNKVTEKGKYVELRCDPISGHTALYWYRQSLGQGPEFLIYFQGTGAADDSGLPNDRFFAVRPEGSVSTLKIQRTERGDSAVYLCASSSTSGRGEQFFGPGTRLTVL.

The chain employs TRBV30 and TRBJ2-1; 8 nucleotides match TRBD2. CDR3 length equals 14 residues. With 6 bases clipped from V and 6 bases from J, the junction kept 10 bases outside the gene matches. Germline CDR1 reads GTSNPN; CDR2 reads SVGIG (reference sequence). CDR3 in amino acids: CACDRLARSNEQFF. Here the CDR3 DNA reads TGTGCCTGTGATAGACTAGCGAGAAGCAATGAGCAGTTCTTC. Complete variable domain (other parts from reference TRBV30 and TRBJ2-1): SQTIHQWPATLVQPVGSPLSLECTVEGTSNPNLYWYRQAAGRGLQLLFYSVGIGQISSEVPQNLSASRPQDRQFILSSKKLLLSDSGFYLCACDRLARSNEQFFGPGTRLTVL.

V and J are TRBV20-1 and TRBJ2-1; TRBD2 might be the D (6 bases). With 3 bases removed from V and 3 bases from J, the gap between germline ends came to 15 bases. Germline loops: CDR1 DFQATT, CDR2 SNEGSKA (reference sequence). The CDR3 loop spans 15 amino acids. DNA of the CDR3: TGCAGTGCTAGTGGGTCGGGACTGGACTACAATGAGCAGTTCTTC. This encodes CSASGSGLDYNEQFF.

The V and J genes are TRBV24-1 and TRBJ2-1; 9 nucleotides line up with TRBD1. The CDR3 contains 15 residues. The V gene end was trimmed by 3 bases and the J gene end by 2 bases; junction bases not matched to a gene: 1. Germline V gene sequence: CDR1 KGHDR, CDR2 SFDVKD. CDR3 DNA sequence: TGTGCCACCAGTGATAGGACAGGGGCCTACAATGAGCAGTTCTTC. Protein sequence: CATSDRTGAYNEQFF.

The chain recombines TRBV28 with TRBJ1-1; 11 nucleotides match TRBD1. CDR1 and CDR2 from the germline V gene are MDHEN and SYDVKM. The CDR3 has 18 amino acids. V lost 4 bases to trimming and J lost 5 bases; unmatched junction nucleotides: 15. CDR3 region: CASSSGGTGGIGLTEAFF. In nucleotides, the CDR3 is TGTGCCAGCAGTTCGGGGGGGACAGGGGGTATTGGACTGACTGAAGCTTTCTTT.

This clone was seen a few times. The chain carries TRBV5-1 and TRBJ1-2, with 8 bases lining up with TRBD1. CDR3 length: 14 amino acids. V trimming: 0 bases; J trimming: 3 bases; junction bases outside the gene matches: 1. Germline CDR1 and CDR2: SGHRS and YFSETQ. DNA for the CDR3: TGCGCCAGCAGCTTGGCGGGACAGGACTATGGCTACACCTTC. Its translation: CASSLAGQDYGYTF.

This clone was found once. The chain employs TRBV5-1 and TRBJ1-1; 7 bases are shared with TRBD1. The V gene end was trimmed by 1 base and the J gene end by 1 base; junction bases not matched to a gene: 4. CDR3 size: 15 residues. Germline V CDR1 and CDR2: SGHRS, YFSETQ. CDR3: CASSLYWTGNTEAFF. The CDR3 DNA reads TGCGCCAGCAGCTTGTATTGGACAGGGAACACTGAAGCTTTCTTT.

The chain combines TRBV6-2 or TRBV6-3 with TRBJ1-2; 7 nucleotides agree with TRBD1. The CDR3 sequence is 13 residues long. Per germline, CDR1 MNHEY and CDR2 SVGEGT. Trimming cost V 5 bases and J 2 bases; bases outside gene matches: 2. CDR3 nucleotide sequence: TGTGCCAGCAGTACGGACAGGAACTATGGCTACACCTTC. Its protein is CASSTDRNYGYTF.

V is TRBV7-6 and J is TRBJ2-1, with 12 bases matching TRBD2. Germline CDR1 is SGHVS and CDR2 is FNYEAQ. This CDR3 region has 16 residues. With 6 bases clipped from V and 4 bases from J, the junction kept 7 bases outside the gene matches. CDR3 amino acids: CASSLAGGPIYNEQFF. The CDR3 DNA reads as TGTGCCAGCAGTCTAGCGGGAGGGCCTATTTACAATGAGCAGTTCTTC. Drawing the rest from reference TRBV7-6 and TRBJ2-1, the complete variable domain is GAGVSQSPRYKVTKRGQDVALRCDPISGHVSLYWYRQALGQGPEFLTYFNYEAQQDKSGLPNDRFSAERPEGSISTLTIQRTEQRDSAMYRCASSLAGGPIYNEQFFGPGTRLTVL.

This rearrangement joins TRBV5-1 to TRBJ2-4; a possible D gene is TRBD2 (6 bases). CDR3 length: 15 residues. The V end lost 4 bases, the J end lost 5 bases, and 16 bases lay between the germline ends. Germline V CDR1 and CDR2: SGHRS, YFSETQ. The CDR3 nucleotides read TGCGCCAGCAGCCTCAGCGGGTGGAGTGAAAACATTCAGTACTTC. Translating it yields CASSLSGWSENIQYF.

This sequence joins TRBV20-1 and TRBJ1-1, with D uncertain. CDR1 is DFQATT, CDR2 SNEGSKA, per germline (reference sequence). The CDR3 totals 12 residues. V was trimmed by 3 bases and J by 6 bases, leaving 11 bases between them. The CDR3 bases are TGCAGTGCTAGTGGAGGGATATCTGAAGCTTTCTTT. Amino acid sequence: CSASGGISEAFF.

V is TRBV19 and J is TRBJ2-3, with TRBD2 as a possible D gene (5 bases). CDR3 length: 14 amino acids. V dropped 6 bases and J dropped 4 bases, with 14 bases sitting between them. Germline CDR1 is LNHDA and CDR2 is SQIVND (reference sequence). The DNA of the CDR3 is TGTGCCAGTAGCCTGTCGCTAGCTCCAGATACGCAGTATTTT. Translating gives CASSLSLAPDTQYF.

In this sample, this clone turned up once. The V and J genes are TRBV4-1 and TRBJ2-4; 8 nucleotides agree with TRBD2. The CDR3 length is 15 residues. Unmatched junction bases numbered 9, after V lost 5 bases and J lost 6 bases. Per the germline V gene, CDR1 is MGHRA and CDR2 is YSYEKL. The CDR3 DNA reads as TGCGCCAGCAGCGAACCCGGGGGGGGCGGAAACATTCAGTACTTC. Protein product: CASSEPGGGGNIQYF.

The chain joins TRBV18 to TRBJ2-1; 7 nucleotides agree with TRBD2. The CDR3 is 17 amino acids. Germline V CDR1 and CDR2: KGHSH, LQKENI. The V gene end was trimmed by 4 bases and the J gene end by 7 bases; junction bases not matched to a gene: 16. The CDR3, as DNA: TGTGCCAGCTCACTCCTACCCCGGGACTACCTTGGTAATGAGCAGTTCTTC. It is translated as CASSLLPRDYLGNEQFF.

This clone was counted once. The V and J genes are TRBV6-4 and TRBJ2-3; 11 bases map to TRBD2. Germline V gives CDR1 MRHNA, CDR2 SNTAGT. J lost 4 bases, V lost 5 bases, and 2 bases had no gene match. The CDR3 extends over 14 amino acids. CDR3 amino acids: CASSRLAGSDTQYF. The CDR3 coding sequence is TGTGCCAGCAGTCGACTAGCGGGATCAGATACGCAGTATTTT.

The rearrangement uses TRBV18 and TRBJ2-7; D possibly corresponds to TRBD1 (6 bases). CDR1 KGHSH and CDR2 LQKENI come from the germline V gene. The CDR3 runs to 16 residues. Trimming stripped 2 bases from V and 0 bases from J, with 14 bases between. The CDR3 here is CASSPSTGWSSYEQYF. In DNA form, the CDR3 reads TGTGCCAGCTCACCATCGACAGGTTGGAGCTCCTACGAGCAGTACTTC.

This chain joins TRBV6-1 and TRBJ2-1; D gene unclear. The germline CDR1 and CDR2 sequences are MNHNS and SASEGT. V shed 3 bases and J shed 0 bases, with 6 bases lying between them. The CDR3 is 14 amino acids. CDR3 sequence reads: CASSESRSYNEQFF. The CDR3 region has the DNA TGTGCCAGCAGTGAGTCCCGCTCCTACAATGAGCAGTTCTTC.

The chain carries TRBV7-9 and TRBJ2-6, with 7 bases aligning to TRBD1. Trimming at V came to 1 base and at J to 1 base, leaving 4 bases not matched to a gene. Per germline, CDR1 SEHNR and CDR2 FQNEAQ (reference sequence). The CDR3 totals 17 residues. CDR3 amino acids: CASSLVGGSSGANVLTF. CDR3 nucleotides: TGTGCCAGCAGCTTAGTAGGGGGCTCGTCTGGGGCCAACGTCCTGACTTTC.

This clone was seen more than once but under ten times. The V and J genes are TRBV10-2 and TRBJ1-5; D remains ambiguous. The V end was cut by 10 bases, the J end by 6 bases, with 16 bases between. Germline CDR1 and CDR2: WSHSY and SAAADI. CDR3 size: 13 residues. The DNA of the CDR3 is TGCGCCACCCGACGGGGATCTGGTCAGCCCCAGCATTTT. Translated: CATRRGSGQPQHF.